This TCR beta chain was obtained from a study of T cell changes during pregnancy in multiple sclerosis. Germline values: CDR1 SGHTA, CDR2 FQGNSA. The CDR3 loop spans 13 amino acids. V lost 5 bases, J lost 2 bases, and 9 bases lay in between. Here immunoSEQ multiplex PCR was the method, and the copy in TCRdb shows in-frame clones only, minus some. The sample consists of tens of thousands of clones, about 90% of them appearing once. The sample was peripheral blood, taken in the second trimester of pregnancy. The chain carries TRBV7-2 and TRBJ2-5, with D unresolved. This sequence was found in a female donor with multiple sclerosis, enrolled in a pregnancy study. The chain's CDR3 is CASSPRTQETQYF. The CDR3 DNA is TGTGCCAGCAGCCCCCGAACTCAAGAGACCCAGTACTTC.